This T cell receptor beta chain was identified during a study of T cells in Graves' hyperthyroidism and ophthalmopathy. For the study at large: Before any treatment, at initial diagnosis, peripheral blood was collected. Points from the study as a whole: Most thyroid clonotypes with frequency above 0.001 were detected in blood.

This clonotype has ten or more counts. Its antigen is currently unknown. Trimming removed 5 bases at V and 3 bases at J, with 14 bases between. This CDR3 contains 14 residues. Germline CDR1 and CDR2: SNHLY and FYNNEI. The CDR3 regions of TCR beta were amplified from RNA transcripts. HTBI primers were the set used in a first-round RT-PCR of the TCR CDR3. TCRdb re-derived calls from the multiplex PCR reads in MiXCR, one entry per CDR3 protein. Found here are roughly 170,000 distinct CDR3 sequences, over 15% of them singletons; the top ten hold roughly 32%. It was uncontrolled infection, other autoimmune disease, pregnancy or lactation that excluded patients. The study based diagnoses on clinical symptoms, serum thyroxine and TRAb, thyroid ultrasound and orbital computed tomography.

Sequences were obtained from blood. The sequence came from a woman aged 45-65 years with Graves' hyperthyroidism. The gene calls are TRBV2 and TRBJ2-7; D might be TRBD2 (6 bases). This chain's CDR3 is CASSILMGGYEQYF. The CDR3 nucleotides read TGTGCCAGCAGTATTCTAATGGGAGGCTACGAGCAGTACTTC.